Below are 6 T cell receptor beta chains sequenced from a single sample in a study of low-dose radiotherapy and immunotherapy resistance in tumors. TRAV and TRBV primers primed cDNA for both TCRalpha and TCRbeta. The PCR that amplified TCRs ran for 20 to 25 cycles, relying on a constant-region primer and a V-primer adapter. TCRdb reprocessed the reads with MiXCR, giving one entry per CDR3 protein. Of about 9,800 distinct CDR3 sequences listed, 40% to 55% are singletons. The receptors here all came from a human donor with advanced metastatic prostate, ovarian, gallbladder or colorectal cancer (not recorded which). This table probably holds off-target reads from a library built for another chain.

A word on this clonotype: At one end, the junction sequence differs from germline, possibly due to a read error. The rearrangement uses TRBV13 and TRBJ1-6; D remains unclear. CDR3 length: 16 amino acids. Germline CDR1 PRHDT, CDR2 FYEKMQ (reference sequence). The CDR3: CAMREGRGTNAGKSTF. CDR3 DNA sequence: TGTGCAATGAGAGAGGGCAGAGGCACCAATGCAGGCAAATCAACCTTT.

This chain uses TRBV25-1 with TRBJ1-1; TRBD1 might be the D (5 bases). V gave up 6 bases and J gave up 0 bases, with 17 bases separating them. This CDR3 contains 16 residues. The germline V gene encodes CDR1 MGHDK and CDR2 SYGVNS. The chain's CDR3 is CASRPMGQGMNTEAFF. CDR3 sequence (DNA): TGTGCCAGCAGGCCTATGGGGCAGGGAATGAACACTGAAGCTTTCTTT.

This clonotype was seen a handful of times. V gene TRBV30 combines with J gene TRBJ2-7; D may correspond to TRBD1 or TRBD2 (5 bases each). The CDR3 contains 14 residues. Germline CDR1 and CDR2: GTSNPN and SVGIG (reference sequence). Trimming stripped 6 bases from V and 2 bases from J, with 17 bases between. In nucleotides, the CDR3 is TGTGCCTGCCCTCGCCCCGGGACCACCTACGAGCAGTACTTC. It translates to CACPRPGTTYEQYF.

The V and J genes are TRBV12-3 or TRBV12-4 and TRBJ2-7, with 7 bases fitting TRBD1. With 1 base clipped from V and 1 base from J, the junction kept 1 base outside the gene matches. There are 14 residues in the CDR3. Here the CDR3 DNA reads TGTGCCAGCAGTTTAGGGGACAGTTCCTACGAGCAGTACTTC. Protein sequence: CASSLGDSSYEQYF.

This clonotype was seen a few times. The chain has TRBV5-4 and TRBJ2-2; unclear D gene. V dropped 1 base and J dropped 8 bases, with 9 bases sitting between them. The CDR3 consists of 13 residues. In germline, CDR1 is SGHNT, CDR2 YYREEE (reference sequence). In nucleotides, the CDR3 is TGTGCCAGCAGCTTGACGGGTCCGGGGGAGCTGTTTTTT. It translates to CASSLTGPGELFF.

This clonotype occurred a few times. Here the CDR3 reads CASSLVASGSGEQYF. CDR3 sequence (DNA): TGCGCCAGCAGCTTGGTCGCTAGCGGGTCGGGTGAGCAGTACTTC. The rearrangement joins TRBV5-1 to TRBJ2-7; 8 bases map to TRBD2. CDR3 length equals 15 residues. The junction had 9 bases not matched to a gene; V was cut back by 0 bases and J by 7 bases. The germline gives CDR1 SGHRS, CDR2 YFSETQ.